The sequence of this T cell receptor (beta chain) was determined in a study of Ad26.COV2.S vaccination and SARS-CoV-2 variants. Overall study findings and caveats: After vaccination, reports described spike-specific CD8+ and CD4+ T cell responses as showing substantial breadth.

Concerning this clone: Its target is unknown.

Noted treatment: 19 received Ad26.COV2.S at low or high dose, single or two shots; several received placebo; per-sample allocation not given. Repertoires come from day 63 after the first vaccine or placebo injection. Profiled with immunoSEQ multiplex PCR; TCRdb holds only in-frame clones, not every one. The repertoire holds hundreds of thousands of clones, with 75% to 90% as singletons. This material consisted of peripheral blood, taken in a trial of Ad26.COV2.S vaccine versus placebo. This sequence was found in a person between 18 and 60 years old who received the Ad26.COV2.S COVID-19 vaccine or a placebo.

This CDR3 reads CASTVQGAGGTGELFF. The CDR3 DNA reads as TGTGCCAGCACCGTCCAGGGGGCTGGGGGCACCGGGGAGCTGTTTTTT. The chain has TRBV28 and TRBJ2-2; 8 nucleotides match TRBD1. The germline V gene encodes CDR1 MDHEN and CDR2 SYDVKM. The CDR3 spans 16 residues. J lost 4 bases, V lost 7 bases, and 11 bases had no gene match.